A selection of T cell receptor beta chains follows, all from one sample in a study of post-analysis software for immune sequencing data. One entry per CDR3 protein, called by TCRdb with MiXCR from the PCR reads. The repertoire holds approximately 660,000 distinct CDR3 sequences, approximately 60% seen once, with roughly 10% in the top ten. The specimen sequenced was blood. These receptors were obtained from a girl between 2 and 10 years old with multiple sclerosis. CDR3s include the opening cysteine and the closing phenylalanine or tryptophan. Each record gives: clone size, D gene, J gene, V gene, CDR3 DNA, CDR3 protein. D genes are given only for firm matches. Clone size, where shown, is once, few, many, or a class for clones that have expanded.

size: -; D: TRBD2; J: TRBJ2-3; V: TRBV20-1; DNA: TGCAGTGCTACAAAAGGACTAGCTGACTACACAGATACGCAGTATTTT; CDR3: CSATKGLADYTDTQYF
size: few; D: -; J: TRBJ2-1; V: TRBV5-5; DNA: TGTGCCAGCAGCGTAAGGACGGTGAGCTCCTACAATGAGCAGTTCTTC; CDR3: CASSVRTVSSYNEQFF
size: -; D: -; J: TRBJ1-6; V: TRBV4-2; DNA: TGTGCCAGCAGCCAAGTTGGACCAAATTCACCCCTCCACTTT; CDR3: CASSQVGPNSPLHF
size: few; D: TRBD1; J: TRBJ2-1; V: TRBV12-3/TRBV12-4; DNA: TGTGCCAGCAGCTCTGGGACAGGGGGTCTCAATGAGCAGTTCTTC; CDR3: CASSSGTGGLNEQFF
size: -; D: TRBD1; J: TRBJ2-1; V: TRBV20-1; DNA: TGCAGTGCTAGTAGGACAGGGTCCTACAATGAGCAGTTCTTC; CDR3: CSASRTGSYNEQFF
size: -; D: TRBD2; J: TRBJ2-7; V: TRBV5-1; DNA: TGCGCCAGCAGCCCCTTGACTAGCGGGAGGGCCCCGTACTTC; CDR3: CASSPLTSGRAPYF
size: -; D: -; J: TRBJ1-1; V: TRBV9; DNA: TGTGCCAGCAGCGTAGGAGGGGCCCATAACACTGAAGCTTTCTTT; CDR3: CASSVGGAHNTEAFF
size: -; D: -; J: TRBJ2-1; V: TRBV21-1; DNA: TGTGCCAGCAGCAAAGCGCTCCCTAGCGGGGTATACAATGAGCAGTTCTTC; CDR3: CASSKALPSGVYNEQFF
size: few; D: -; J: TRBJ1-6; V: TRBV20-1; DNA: TGCAGTGCTAGGTCCGGCTGGTCCTATAATTCACCCCTCCACTTT; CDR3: CSARSGWSYNSPLHF
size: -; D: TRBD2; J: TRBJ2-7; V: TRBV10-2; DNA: TGCGCCAGCAGCTTCGGGACTAACCTATACGAGCAGTACTTC; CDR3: CASSFGTNLYEQYF
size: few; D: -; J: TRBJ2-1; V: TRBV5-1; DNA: TGCGCCAGCAGCTTGGAAGCGTATGCCTACAATGAGCAGTTCTTC; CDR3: CASSLEAYAYNEQFF
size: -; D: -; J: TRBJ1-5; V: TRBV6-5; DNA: TGTGCCAGCACAGCCCCCCGATGGGGTCAGCCCCAGCATTTT; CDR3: CASTAPRWGQPQHF
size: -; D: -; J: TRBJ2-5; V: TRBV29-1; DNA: TGCAGCGACTCAGGGGAGGGAGAGACCCAGTACTTC; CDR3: CSDSGEGETQYF
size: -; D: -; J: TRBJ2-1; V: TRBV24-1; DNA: TGTGCCACCAGAAATTCGGGACTCCCAGACTACAATGAGCAGTTCTTC; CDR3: CATRNSGLPDYNEQFF
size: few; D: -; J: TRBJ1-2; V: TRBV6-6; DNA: TGTGCCAGCAGTTACAGGGCTGAGGGCTACACCTTC; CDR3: CASSYRAEGYTF
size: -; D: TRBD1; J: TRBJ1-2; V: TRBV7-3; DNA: TGTGCCAGCAGCTCCAACAGGGGGGAGAGAGATGGCTACACCTTC; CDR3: CASSSNRGERDGYTF
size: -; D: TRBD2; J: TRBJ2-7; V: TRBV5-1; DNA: TGCGCCAGCAGACCACTAGCGGGATTGGACGAGCAGTACTTC; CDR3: CASRPLAGLDEQYF
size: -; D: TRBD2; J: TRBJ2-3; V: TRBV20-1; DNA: TGCAGTGCTAGTATAGCGGGGGGTAGCACAGATACGCAGTATTTT; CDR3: CSASIAGGSTDTQYF
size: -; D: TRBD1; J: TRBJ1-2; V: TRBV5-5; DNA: TGTGCCAGCAGCTCACTATTAAAAGGGGGCGTCTATGGCTACACCTTC; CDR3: CASSSLLKGGVYGYTF
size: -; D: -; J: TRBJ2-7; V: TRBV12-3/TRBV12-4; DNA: TGTGCCAGCAGCTCACATCGCTCGGTTCGCTACGAGCAGTACTTC; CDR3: CASSSHRSVRYEQYF
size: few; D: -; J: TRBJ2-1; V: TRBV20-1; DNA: TGCAGTGCTACCGGGGAATGGGGCTACAATGAGCAGTTCTTC; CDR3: CSATGEWGYNEQFF
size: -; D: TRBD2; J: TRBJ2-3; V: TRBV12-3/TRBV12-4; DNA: TGTGCCAGCAGTGGACTAGCGGCTAGCACAGATACGCAGTATTTT; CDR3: CASSGLAASTDTQYF
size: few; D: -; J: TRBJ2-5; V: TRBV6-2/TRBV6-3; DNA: TGTGCCAGCAGTTACCCGAACGGGTACTTC; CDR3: CASSYPNGYF
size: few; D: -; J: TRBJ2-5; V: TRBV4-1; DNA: TGCGCCAGCAGCCAAGATCCTCGGACAGAGGTGGGGACCCAGTACTTC; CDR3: CASSQDPRTEVGTQYF
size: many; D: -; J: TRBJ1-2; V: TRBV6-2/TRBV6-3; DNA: TGTGCCAGCAGCCTCTCGATGGATAACTATGGCTACACCTTC; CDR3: CASSLSMDNYGYTF
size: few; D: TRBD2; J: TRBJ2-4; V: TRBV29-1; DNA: TGCAGCGTTCGGAAACTTGGACTAGCGGGACGGGGTGGCATTCAGTACTTC; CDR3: CSVRKLGLAGRGGIQYF
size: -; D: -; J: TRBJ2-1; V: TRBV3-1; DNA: TGTGCCAGCAGCCAATCGTCTAGTGAGCAGTTCTTC; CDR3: CASSQSSSEQFF
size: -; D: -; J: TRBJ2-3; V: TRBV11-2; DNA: TGTGCCAGCAGCTTAAGGGGGTATGCCACAGATACGCAGTATTTT; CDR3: CASSLRGYATDTQYF
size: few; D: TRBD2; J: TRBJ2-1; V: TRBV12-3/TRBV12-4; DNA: TGTGCCAGCAGTTTGGGGAGCGGGAGTTCCTCCTACAATGAGCAGTTCTTC; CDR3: CASSLGSGSSSYNEQFF
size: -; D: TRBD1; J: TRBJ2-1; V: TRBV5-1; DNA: TGCGCCAGCAGCTCGACAGGGTCCGACAATGAGCAGTTCTTC; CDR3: CASSSTGSDNEQFF
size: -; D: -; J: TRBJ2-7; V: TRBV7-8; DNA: TGTGCCAGCAGCTTTGTATTAGCGAGCGAGCAGTACTTC; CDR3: CASSFVLASEQYF
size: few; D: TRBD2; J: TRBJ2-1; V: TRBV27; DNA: TGTGCCAGCAGTTTTGCCCTCTGCGGGAGTCCCTACAATGAGCAGTTCTTC; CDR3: CASSFALCGSPYNEQFF
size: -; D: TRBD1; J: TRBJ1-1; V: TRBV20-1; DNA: TGCAGTGCTAAAGTGACAGGGGGCACCACTGAAGCTTTCTTT; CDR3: CSAKVTGGTTEAFF
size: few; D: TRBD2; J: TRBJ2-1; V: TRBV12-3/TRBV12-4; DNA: TGTGCCAGCAGGCCACCGGGACTAGCGTACTACAATGAGCAGTTCTTC; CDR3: CASRPPGLAYYNEQFF
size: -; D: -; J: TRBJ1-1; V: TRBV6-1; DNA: TGTGCCAGCAGTGAATTGGTAGGACCGAACACTGAAGCTTTCTTT; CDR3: CASSELVGPNTEAFF
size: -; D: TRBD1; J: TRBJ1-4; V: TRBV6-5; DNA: TGTGCCAGCAGGTTGACAGGGGCTAATGAAAAACTGTTTTTT; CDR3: CASRLTGANEKLFF
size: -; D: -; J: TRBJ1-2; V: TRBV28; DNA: TGTGCCAGCAGCCTATTGGGCCTAGACAGACTCGTATATGGCTACACCTTC; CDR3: CASSLLGLDRLVYGYTF
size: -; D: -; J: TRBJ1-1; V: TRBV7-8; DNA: TGTGCCAGCCGAGTAGGGCACCGTGGGGACACTGAAGCTTTCTTT; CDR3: CASRVGHRGDTEAFF
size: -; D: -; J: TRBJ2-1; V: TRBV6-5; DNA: TGTGCCAGCGGTCGGGCTGGTACTCCCTACAATGAGCAGTTCTTC; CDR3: CASGRAGTPYNEQFF
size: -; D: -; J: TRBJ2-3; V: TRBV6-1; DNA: TGTGCCAGCAGTGAACCTTACCTGCCCTTGGGCACAGATACGCAGTATTTT; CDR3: CASSEPYLPLGTDTQYF
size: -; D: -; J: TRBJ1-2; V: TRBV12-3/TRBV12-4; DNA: TGTGCCAGCAGTCCTCGGAACTATGGCTACACCTTC; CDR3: CASSPRNYGYTF